Presented here are 25 T cell receptor beta chains from one specimen sequenced in a study of T cell repertoires in cytomegalovirus infection. Their antigens are not known. A single record per CDR3 protein comes from TCRdb applying MiXCR to the reads. The sample contains some 800,000 distinct CDR3 sequences, 32% of which appear only once. This sample comprised cultured CD8+ T cells from PBMCs, obtained from culture after CMV antigen stimulation. The origin of the receptors is a human donor in good health (CMV status not recorded). Some clones in this sample may be carry-over from other donors' samples.

V and J are TRBV27 and TRBJ2-1, with 11 bases matching TRBD1. CDR3 length: 14 amino acids. Germline values: CDR1 MNHEY, CDR2 SMNVEV (reference sequence). V lost 6 bases to trimming and J lost 8 bases; unmatched junction nucleotides: 6. The CDR3, as DNA: TGTGCCAGCAGAGGGACAGGGGGTTTGGATGAGCAGTTCTTC. It translates to CASRGTGGLDEQFF.

This clonotype has at least ten counts. The V and J genes are TRBV12-3 or TRBV12-4 and TRBJ2-1; D is uncertain. Trimming removed 6 bases from V and 9 bases from J, with 6 bases in between. This CDR3 has 10 residues. The CDR3 is CASSFSEQFF. The CDR3 DNA is TGTGCCAGCAGCTTCAGTGAGCAGTTCTTC.

The chain joins TRBV6-6 to TRBJ2-2, with D possibly matching TRBD1 (5 bases). The germline V gene encodes CDR1 MNHNY and CDR2 SVGAGI (reference sequence). CDR3 length: 17 amino acids. Deletions cut 1 base from V and 3 bases from J, with 15 bases between. CDR3 coding DNA: TGTGCCAGCAGTTACTTTTGGGGCGGTGGCGACACCGGGGAGCTGTTTTTT. Its protein product is CASSYFWGGGDTGELFF.

The rearrangement joins TRBV20-1 to TRBJ2-3; either TRBD1 or TRBD2 may fit D (7 bases each). This CDR3 is built from 17 residues. Trimming stripped 2 bases from V and 2 bases from J, with 20 bases between. Germline assignment: CDR1 DFQATT and CDR2 SNEGSKA (reference sequence). The CDR3: CSARIHQGGVHTDTQYF. CDR3 in DNA: TGCAGTGCTAGAATACATCAGGGGGGGGTGCACACAGATACGCAGTATTTT.

V and J are TRBV25-1 and TRBJ2-2; D might be TRBD1 (5 bases). V lost 0 bases, J lost 4 bases, and 9 bases lay in between. CDR1 and CDR2 (germline): MGHDK, SYGVNS. CDR3 length equals 15 residues. The CDR3 region is CASSEYQGPTGELFF. In nucleotides, the CDR3 is TGTGCCAGCAGTGAATATCAGGGTCCCACCGGGGAGCTGTTTTTT.

The chain employs TRBV27 and TRBJ1-2; 8 nucleotides match TRBD1. V lost 5 bases, J lost 4 bases, and 6 bases stayed unmatched. Germline CDR1 MNHEY, CDR2 SMNVEV (reference sequence). This CDR3 comprises 14 residues. The CDR3 here is CASSITGGGYGYTF. CDR3 in DNA: TGTGCCAGCAGTATAACAGGGGGAGGCTATGGCTACACCTTC.

The table lists this clonotype with a few counts. This sequence joins TRBV5-8 and TRBJ1-5, with TRBD1 as a possible D gene (6 bases). This CDR3 contains 17 residues. Per the germline V gene, CDR1 is SGHTS and CDR2 is YDEGEE. V lost 2 bases and J 4 bases, leaving 19 bases between the germline ends. The CDR3, as DNA: TGTGCCAGCAGCTTACCCCGTACAGGGTTTGGGAATCAGCCCCAGCATTTT. It specifies CASSLPRTGFGNQPQHF.

Ten or more counts support this clonotype. The chain joins TRBV7-2 to TRBJ2-7, with TRBD2 identical over 10 bases. J was trimmed by 5 bases and V by 8 bases; bases with no gene match: 6. The V gene's germline CDR1 is SGHTA and CDR2 FQGNSA. The length of the CDR3 is 13 residues. The CDR3: CASGTSVPDEQYF. CDR3 in DNA: TGTGCCAGCGGGACTAGCGTCCCCGACGAGCAGTACTTC.

The J gene is TRBJ2-7, the V gene TRBV9, with D possibly matching TRBD2 (7 bases). V lost 3 bases and J 2 bases, leaving 24 bases between the germline ends. CDR1 and CDR2 (germline): SGDLS, YYNGEE. The length of the CDR3 is 18 residues. CDR3 region: CASSARDIWGREAYEQYF. DNA for the CDR3: TGTGCCAGCAGCGCTCGGGACATCTGGGGTCGGGAGGCCTACGAGCAGTACTTC.

The genes are TRBV25-1 and TRBJ1-2; TRBD1 agrees at 9 bases. The CDR3 contains 16 residues. Germline V CDR1 and CDR2: MGHDK, SYGVNS. CDR3 protein: CAPPRGNRDRVFGYTF. In nucleotides, the CDR3 is TGTGCGCCACCGAGGGGAAACCGGGACAGGGTATTTGGCTACACCTTC.

The V gene is TRBV2, the J gene TRBJ2-7; D not certain. The germline CDR1 and CDR2 sequences are SNHLY and FYNNEI. V gave up 5 bases and J gave up 3 bases, with 14 bases separating them. This CDR3 is 14 amino acids long. CDR3 loop: CASSSGPLGYEQYF. In DNA form, the CDR3 reads TGTGCCAGCAGTTCCGGGCCATTAGGCTACGAGCAGTACTTC. Combining the CDR3 with reference TRBV2 and TRBJ2-7 gives the whole variable domain EPEVTQTPSHQVTQMGQEVILRCVPISNHLYFYWYRQILGQKVEFLVSFYNNEISEKSEIFDDQFSVERPDGSNFTLKIRSTKLEDSAMYFCASSSGPLGYEQYFGPGTRLTVT.

Only a few counts were recorded for this clonotype. The chain carries TRBV10-2 and TRBJ2-7; TRBD1 matches at 8 bases. Germline loops: CDR1 WSHSY, CDR2 SAAADI. CDR3 length: 15 residues. V shed 6 bases, J shed 9 bases, and the junction held 16 bases outside the gene matches. CDR3 coding DNA: TGCGCCAGCAGGGACAGGGACTCGAGACAAAATGGGCAGTACTTC. Protein product: CASRDRDSRQNGQYF.

This clonotype turned up a few times. The gene calls are TRBV4-1 and TRBJ2-5; D possibly corresponds to TRBD2 (7 bases). V shed 1 base and J shed 5 bases, with 11 bases lying between them. From germline, CDR1 is MGHRA and CDR2 YSYEKL. The CDR3 totals 14 residues. The CDR3 loop is CASSQVGGRETQYF. DNA for the CDR3: TGCGCCAGCAGCCAAGTGGGGGGGCGGGAGACCCAGTACTTC.

The chain uses TRBV9 and TRBJ2-2, with 11 bases fitting TRBD2. J was trimmed by 4 bases and V by 4 bases; bases with no gene match: 12. The CDR3 length is 18 residues. Germline assignment: CDR1 SGDLS and CDR2 YYNGEE. CDR3 in DNA: TGTGCCAGCAGCTTACCGAGTAGCGGGGGGGCCCGCACCGGGGAGCTGTTTTTT. It codes for CASSLPSSGGARTGELFF.

This clonotype has a handful of counts. This rearrangement joins TRBV12-3 or TRBV12-4 to TRBJ2-1, with 7 bases matching TRBD2. The length of the CDR3 is 14 residues. Trimming took 6 bases from V and 10 from J; bases not matched to a gene: 12. Written as DNA, the CDR3 is TGTGCCAGCAGCGTAAGGGAGGGCCCTAGAGAGCAGTTCTTC. Translated: CASSVREGPREQFF.

This clonotype was detected a few times. The chain uses TRBV20-1 and TRBJ2-1; D is uncertain. This CDR3 contains 16 residues. CDR1 and CDR2 (germline): DFQATT, SNEGSKA (reference sequence). Trimming removed 2 bases at V and 0 bases at J, with 14 bases between. The CDR3 sequence is CSARLRIQSSYNEQFF. The CDR3 DNA reads as TGCAGTGCTAGATTGCGGATTCAAAGCTCCTACAATGAGCAGTTCTTC.

In this sample, this clonotype turned up once. The V and J genes are TRBV6-2 or TRBV6-3 and TRBJ2-7; weak D call: TRBD2 (5 bases). The CDR3 has 12 residues. Trimming pared 5 bases from V and 5 bases from J, leaving 10 bases between. Germline-derived CDR1 and CDR2 are MNHEY and SVGEGT. This CDR3 is CASSRRVHEQYV. CDR3 DNA sequence: TGTGCCAGCAGTCGGCGGGTCCACGAGCAGTACGTC.

The table lists this clonotype with a count of one. This chain connects TRBV7-9 to TRBJ2-1, with D possibly being TRBD2 (6 bases). Germline CDR1 SEHNR, CDR2 FQNEAQ (reference sequence). Trimming left V 4 bases short and J 1 base short, with 14 bases between. The CDR3 spans 16 residues. CDR3 in amino acids: CASSSYVGGSYNEQFF. DNA of the CDR3: TGTGCCAGCAGCTCGTACGTTGGGGGGTCCTACAATGAGCAGTTCTTC.

This clonotype was detected a few times. V is TRBV27 and J is TRBJ2-1; TRBD1 matches at 9 bases. Germline V gene sequence: CDR1 MNHEY, CDR2 SMNVEV (reference sequence). The junction had 7 bases not matched to a gene; V was cut back by 3 bases and J by 7 bases. CDR3 length: 15 amino acids. The CDR3: CASSFGQGWWNEQFF. The CDR3 region has the DNA TGTGCCAGCAGTTTCGGACAGGGGTGGTGGAATGAGCAGTTCTTC.

This clonotype was detected ten times or more. V usage is TRBV7-6 and J usage is TRBJ1-5; D uncertain. The CDR3 runs 18 residues. V gave up 1 base and J gave up 1 base, with 17 bases separating them. From germline, CDR1 is SGHVS and CDR2 FNYEAQ. The CDR3 DNA reads as TGTGCCAGCAGCTTAGGCGCCCCGCGCTCTTTCAGCAATCAGCCCCAGCATTTT. The encoded protein is CASSLGAPRSFSNQPQHF.

The table lists this clonotype with a few counts. The J gene is TRBJ2-5, the V gene TRBV6-1, with D possibly TRBD2 on 7 matching bases. CDR1 MNHNS and CDR2 SASEGT come from the germline V gene. V was clipped by 8 bases and J by 4 bases, with 20 bases between them. CDR3 length: 15 residues. CDR3 sequence (DNA): TGTGCCAGCGACCCCTTAGGGGGGGGTGGAGAGACCCAGTACTTC. Residues: CASDPLGGGGETQYF.

As regards this clonotype: A much larger clone differs from this one at a single base, so this may be a read error. In this CDR3 the conserved last residue, phenylalanine or tryptophan, is missing, so a read error is likely. The chain joins TRBV6-6 to TRBJ2-7, with D perhaps matching TRBD2 (6 bases). Trimming removed 2 bases at V and 6 bases at J, with 14 bases between. This CDR3 is built from 14 residues. Germline CDR1 and CDR2: MNHNY and SVGAGI (reference sequence). As DNA, the CDR3 is TGTGCCAGCAGTTACGGGACGTCCGGGAGCGAGCAGTACGCC. It specifies CASSYGTSGSEQYA.

V gene TRBV4-1 combines with J gene TRBJ2-2; possibly TRBD2 for D (5 bases). This CDR3 comprises 16 residues. Germline CDR1 reads MGHRA; CDR2 reads YSYEKL. The germline V and J ends were trimmed by 3 bases and 1 base, with 12 bases remaining between them. The CDR3 loop reads CASSQRAPLNTGELFF. Written as DNA, the CDR3 is TGCGCCAGCAGCCAGAGGGCTCCTTTGAACACCGGGGAGCTGTTTTTT.

The chain couples TRBV19 to TRBJ2-7; D not resolved. V lost 4 bases to trimming and J lost 4 bases, with 14 bases between them. The CDR3 consists of 14 residues. Germline V gene lookup returns CDR1 LNHDA and CDR2 SQIVND (reference sequence). CDR3 coding DNA: TGTGCCAGTAGTAAGGGTCAAGGGAAGTACGAGCAGTACTTC. It codes for CASSKGQGKYEQYF.

The genes are TRBV20-1 and TRBJ1-5; tentatively, D is TRBD1 (6 bases). Germline-derived CDR1 and CDR2 are DFQATT and SNEGSKA (reference sequence). This CDR3 contains 13 residues. The V end was cut by 2 bases, the J end by 4 bases, with 9 bases between. The CDR3 DNA is TGCAGTGCTAGATCGGGACAAAATCAGCCCCAGCATTTT. Amino acids: CSARSGQNQPQHF.